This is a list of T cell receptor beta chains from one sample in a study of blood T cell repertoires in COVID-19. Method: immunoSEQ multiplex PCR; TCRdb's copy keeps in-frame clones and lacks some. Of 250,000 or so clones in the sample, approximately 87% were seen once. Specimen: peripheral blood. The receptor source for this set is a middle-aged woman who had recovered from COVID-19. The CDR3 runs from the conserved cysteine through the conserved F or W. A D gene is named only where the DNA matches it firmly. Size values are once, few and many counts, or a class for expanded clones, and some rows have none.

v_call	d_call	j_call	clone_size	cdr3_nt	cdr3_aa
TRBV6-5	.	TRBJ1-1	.	TGTGCCAGCAGTTTCCTGACAGACGAGAACACTGAAGCTTTCTTT	CASSFLTDENTEAFF
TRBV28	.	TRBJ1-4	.	TGTGCCAGCAGTTCGATAGGGAGCGCTAATGAAAAACTGTTTTTT	CASSSIGSANEKLFF
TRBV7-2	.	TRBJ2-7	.	TGTGCCAGCAGTCCTACTTTACTCTCCTACGAGCAGTACTTC	CASSPTLLSYEQYF
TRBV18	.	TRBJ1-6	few	TGTGCCAGCTCACCACCGGGGGAGGCACCCCTCCACTTT	CASSPPGEAPLHF
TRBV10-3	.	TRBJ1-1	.	TGTGCCATCAGTGGGACAGAGCGGAACACTGAAGCTTTCTTT	CAISGTERNTEAFF
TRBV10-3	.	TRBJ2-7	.	TGTGCCATCAGTGGGGGCCGTTGGGGCACCTACGAGCAGTACTTC	CAISGGRWGTYEQYF
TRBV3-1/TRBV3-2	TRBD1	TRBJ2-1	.	TGTGCCAGCAGCCCCGGGACAGAAGTTTACAATGAGCAGTTCTTC	CASSPGTEVYNEQFF
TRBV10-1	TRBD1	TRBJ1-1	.	TGCGCCAGCAGCAGGAACAGGGGATGGACTGAAGCTTTCTTT	CASSRNRGWTEAFF
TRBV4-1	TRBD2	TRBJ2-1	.	TGCGCCAGCAGCCAGGGGACCTTAGCGGGGGGGCCCGGGGATGAGCAGTTCTTC	CASSQGTLAGGPGDEQFF
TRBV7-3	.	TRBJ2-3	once	TGTGCCAGCAGACCGACAGGCACAGATACGCAGTATTTT	CASRPTGTDTQYF
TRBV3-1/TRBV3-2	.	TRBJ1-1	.	TGTGCCAGCAGCTCCACAGGGAGCACTGAAGCTTTCTTT	CASSSTGSTEAFF
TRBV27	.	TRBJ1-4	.	TGTGCCAGCAGTTTAACCCGAGGGGGGGCCGTTGAAAAACTGTTTTTT	CASSLTRGGAVEKLFF
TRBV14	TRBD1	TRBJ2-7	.	TGTGCCAGCAGCCAGAGACAGGGGAAGGCCTACGAGCAGTACTTC	CASSQRQGKAYEQYF
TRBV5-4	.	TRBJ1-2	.	TGTGCCAGCAGCCCAGATACTAATTCTGGCTACACCTTC	CASSPDTNSGYTF
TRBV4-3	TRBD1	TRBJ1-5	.	TGCGCCAGCAGCCAAGACGCACAGGGGGCGGATCAGCCCCAGCATTTT	CASSQDAQGADQPQHF
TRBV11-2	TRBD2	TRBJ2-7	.	TGTGCCAGCAGCTTAGGGGGGGGGACCTCCTACGAGCAGTACTTC	CASSLGGGTSYEQYF
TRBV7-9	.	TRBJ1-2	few	TGTGCCAGCAGCTTTAGCGGCGATGGCTACACCTTC	CASSFSGDGYTF
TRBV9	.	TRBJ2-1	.	TGTGCCAGCAGCGTAGAGACAGACCACTCCTACAATGAGCAGTTCTTC	CASSVETDHSYNEQFF
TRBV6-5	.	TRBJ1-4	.	TGTGCCAGCAGACCGGGGGTTTCGGGTGAAAAACTGTTTTTT	CASRPGVSGEKLFF
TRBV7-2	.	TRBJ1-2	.	TGTGCCAGCAGCTTAGACAGAAGGACTAACTATGGCTACACCTTC	CASSLDRRTNYGYTF
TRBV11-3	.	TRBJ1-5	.	TGTGCCAGCAGCTTAGACCCCTCAGATAGCAATCAGCCCCAGCATTTT	CASSLDPSDSNQPQHF
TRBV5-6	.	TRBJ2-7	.	TGTGCCAGCAGCTTGGTTGAGGCAGGGGACCCCCACGAGCAGTACTTC	CASSLVEAGDPHEQYF
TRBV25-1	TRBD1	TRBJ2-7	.	TGTGCCAGCAGTGCCCAAGGGGGCTACAGGGGGCCCCCACAGCAGTACTTC	CASSAQGGYRGPPQQYF
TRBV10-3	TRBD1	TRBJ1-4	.	TGTGCCATCGGGGACAGGAATGAAAAACTGTTTTTT	CAIGDRNEKLFF
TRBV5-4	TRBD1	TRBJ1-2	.	TGTGCCAGCAGCTTGGCGGATGGGACAGGGGGGGGTGGCTACACCTTC	CASSLADGTGGGGYTF
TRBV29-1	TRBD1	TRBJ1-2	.	TGCAGCGTCATCCCGACAGGGGCCAACTATGGCTACACCTTC	CSVIPTGANYGYTF
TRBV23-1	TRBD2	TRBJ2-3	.	TGCGCCAGCAGTCAAAGTGGGACTAGCGGACGCACAGATACGCAGTATTTT	CASSQSGTSGRTDTQYF
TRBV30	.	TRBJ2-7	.	TGTGCCTGGAGAAGAGGGGGATACGAGCAGTACTTC	CAWRRGGYEQYF
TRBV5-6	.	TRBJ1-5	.	TGTGCCAGCAGCTTGTTCCAGAATCAGCCCCAGCATTTT	CASSLFQNQPQHF
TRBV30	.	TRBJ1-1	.	TGTGCCTGGAGGGGACACCCGGACACTGAAGCTTTCTTT	CAWRGHPDTEAFF
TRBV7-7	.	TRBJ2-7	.	TGTGCCAGCAGCTTAGGCAGGGGCTACGAGCAGTACTTC	CASSLGRGYEQYF
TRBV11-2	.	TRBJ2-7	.	TGTGCCAGCAGCGGGTGGAGGATTTCCGAGCAGTACTTC	CASSGWRISEQYF
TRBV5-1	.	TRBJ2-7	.	TGCGCCAGCAGCTTGGACAGGGACCGCGAGCAGTACTTC	CASSLDRDREQYF
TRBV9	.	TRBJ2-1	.	TGTGCCAGCAGCTCAGCCGGGGTCTACAATGAGCAGTTCTTC	CASSSAGVYNEQFF
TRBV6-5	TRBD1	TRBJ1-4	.	TGTGCCAGCGGCAACAGGGGGCGGCCTAATGAAAAACTGTTTTTT	CASGNRGRPNEKLFF
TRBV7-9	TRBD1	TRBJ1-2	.	TGTGCCAGCAGCGAACGGCAGACAGGGCTGATGGCCTTC	CASSERQTGLMAF
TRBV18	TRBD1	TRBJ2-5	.	TGTGCCAGCTCACCAACAGGGGGCCGAGAGACCCAGTACTTC	CASSPTGGRETQYF
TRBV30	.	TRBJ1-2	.	TGTGCCTGGGGGGCCAACTATGGCTACACCTTC	CAWGANYGYTF
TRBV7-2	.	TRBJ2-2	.	TGTGCCAGCAGCTTTACACCCGGGGGCACCGGGGAGCTGTTTTTT	CASSFTPGGTGELFF
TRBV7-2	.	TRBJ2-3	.	TGTGCCAGCACCTTTATACTCGAGGGCACAGATACGCAGTATTTT	CASTFILEGTDTQYF
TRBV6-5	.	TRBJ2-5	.	TGTGCCAACTCCGGACACCTCGGAGAGACCCAGTACTTC	CANSGHLGETQYF
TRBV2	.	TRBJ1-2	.	TGTGCCAGCAGTGAAGTCGGGGGTTCAACCTATGGCTACACCTTC	CASSEVGGSTYGYTF
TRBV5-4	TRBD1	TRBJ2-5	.	TGTGCCAGCAGACTTGACAGGGCCCAAGAGACCCAGTACTTC	CASRLDRAQETQYF
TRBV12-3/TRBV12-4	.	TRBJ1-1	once	TGTGCCAGCAGTTTAGACAGATACACTGAAGCTTTCTTT	CASSLDRYTEAFF
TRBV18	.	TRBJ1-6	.	TGTGCCAGCTCACCACAACAGGGACGCTCACCCCTCCACTTT	CASSPQQGRSPLHF
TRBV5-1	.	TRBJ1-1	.	TGCGCCAGCAGCTTGGTACAGGGTGCTGAAGCTTTCTTT	CASSLVQGAEAFF
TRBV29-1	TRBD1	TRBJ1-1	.	TGCAGCTTTGGGGACAGGGGGAACACTGAAGCTTTCTTT	CSFGDRGNTEAFF
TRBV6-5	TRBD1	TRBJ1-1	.	TGTGCCAGCTATAGACAGGGCCGTGGAACTGAAGCTTTCTTT	CASYRQGRGTEAFF
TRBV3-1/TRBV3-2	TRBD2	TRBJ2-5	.	TGTGCCAGCAGCCAAGATTCGGTAGCGGGGGGGCCCCTCCAAGAGACCCAGTACTTC	CASSQDSVAGGPLQETQYF